Listed below are T cell receptor beta chains from one sample, sequenced in a study of blood T cell repertoires in COVID-19. Only in-frame clones appear in the TCRdb table, and some are missing; sequencing was by immunoSEQ multiplex PCR. The data show fewer than 650,000 clones, around nine tenths seen once. Sequencing was done on a sample of peripheral blood. Receptors originate from a woman aged 45-60 years with COVID-19, enrolled during active disease. The CDR3 runs from the conserved cysteine through the conserved F or W. The D gene is left open where the match is weak. The size entry is marked missing in some rows and otherwise reads once, few, many or a size class.

V gene: TRBV5-4; J gene: TRBJ2-7; D gene: NA; clone size: NA; CDR3 length: 13; CDR3 DNA: TGTGCCAGCAGCATGGACGGTAATAGAGAGCAGTACTTC; CDR3 protein: CASSMDGNREQYF
V gene: TRBV20-1; J gene: TRBJ2-1; D gene: TRBD1; clone size: few; CDR3 length: 11; CDR3 DNA: TGCAGTGCTTTCACAGGGGGCGCGCAATTCTTC; CDR3 protein: CSAFTGGAQFF
V gene: TRBV5-1; J gene: TRBJ1-4; D gene: TRBD1; clone size: NA; CDR3 length: 15; CDR3 DNA: TGCGCCAGCAGCTTGGAGGGACAGGGTTATGAAAAACTGTTTTTT; CDR3 protein: CASSLEGQGYEKLFF
V gene: TRBV20-1; J gene: TRBJ1-1; D gene: TRBD1; clone size: NA; CDR3 length: 15; CDR3 DNA: TGCAGTGCTAGTCCGGGACAGGCCTTGAACACTGAAGCTTTCTTT; CDR3 protein: CSASPGQALNTEAFF
V gene: TRBV3-1/TRBV3-2; J gene: TRBJ2-7; D gene: NA; clone size: NA; CDR3 length: 15; CDR3 DNA: TGTGCCAGCAGCACAACGTGGGCATTGGTCTACGAGCAGTACTTC; CDR3 protein: CASSTTWALVYEQYF
V gene: TRBV28; J gene: TRBJ1-2; D gene: NA; clone size: NA; CDR3 length: 14; CDR3 DNA: TGTGCCAGCAGCCTGTTGGGGGACTCCTATGGCTACACCTTC; CDR3 protein: CASSLLGDSYGYTF
V gene: TRBV5-1; J gene: TRBJ1-4; D gene: NA; clone size: NA; CDR3 length: 14; CDR3 DNA: TGCGCCAGCAGCCAGGGTACCTTCGATGAAAAACTGTTTTTT; CDR3 protein: CASSQGTFDEKLFF
V gene: TRBV27; J gene: TRBJ2-3; D gene: TRBD1; clone size: NA; CDR3 length: 15; CDR3 DNA: TGTGCCAGCACCCCCGGGACAGGGGGCGCAGATACGCAGTATTTT; CDR3 protein: CASTPGTGGADTQYF
V gene: TRBV12-5; J gene: TRBJ1-1; D gene: NA; clone size: NA; CDR3 length: 15; CDR3 DNA: TGTGCTAGTGGTTTACCCCAGGGGTGGAACACTGAAGCTTTCTTT; CDR3 protein: CASGLPQGWNTEAFF
V gene: TRBV27; J gene: TRBJ1-2; D gene: NA; clone size: once; CDR3 length: 13; CDR3 DNA: TGTGCCAGCAGTCCTCGACAGACATATGGCTACACCTTC; CDR3 protein: CASSPRQTYGYTF
V gene: TRBV5-6; J gene: TRBJ1-2; D gene: NA; clone size: NA; CDR3 length: 16; CDR3 DNA: TGTGCCAGCAGCTTGGCTAGGGAGTTAATTACGAATGGCTACACCTTC; CDR3 protein: CASSLARELITNGYTF
V gene: TRBV5-8; J gene: TRBJ1-2; D gene: NA; clone size: NA; CDR3 length: 12; CDR3 DNA: TGTGCCAGCAGCACCGGACGCGGGGGCTACACCTTC; CDR3 protein: CASSTGRGGYTF
V gene: TRBV5-1; J gene: TRBJ2-5; D gene: TRBD2; clone size: NA; CDR3 length: 14; CDR3 DNA: TGCGCCAGCAGCTTGGAAGCGGGGCTGGAGACCCAGTACTTC; CDR3 protein: CASSLEAGLETQYF
V gene: TRBV5-1; J gene: TRBJ1-3; D gene: NA; clone size: NA; CDR3 length: 15; CDR3 DNA: TGCGCCAGCAGCCTAGGGACTTCGCTAGGAAACACCATATATTTT; CDR3 protein: CASSLGTSLGNTIYF
V gene: TRBV19; J gene: TRBJ2-5; D gene: NA; clone size: NA; CDR3 length: 16; CDR3 DNA: TGTGCCAGTAGTATAGTAAGGGCAGTAGGGGCAGAGACCCAGTACTTC; CDR3 protein: CASSIVRAVGAETQYF
V gene: TRBV9; J gene: TRBJ2-3; D gene: TRBD2; clone size: NA; CDR3 length: 14; CDR3 DNA: TGTGCCAGCAGCTCCAGCGGGGGGGCCGTTACGCAGTATTTT; CDR3 protein: CASSSSGGAVTQYF
V gene: TRBV27; J gene: TRBJ2-3; D gene: NA; clone size: NA; CDR3 length: 13; CDR3 DNA: TGTGCCAGCAGTCCTACGTACACAGATACGCAGTATTTT; CDR3 protein: CASSPTYTDTQYF
V gene: TRBV2; J gene: TRBJ1-1; D gene: NA; clone size: NA; CDR3 length: 13; CDR3 DNA: TGTGCCAGCAGGGAATTCAGGGACACTGAAGCTTTCTTT; CDR3 protein: CASREFRDTEAFF
V gene: TRBV12-3/TRBV12-4; J gene: TRBJ1-1; D gene: NA; clone size: NA; CDR3 length: 13; CDR3 DNA: TGTGCCAGCAGTTTTGGACTGCACACTGAAGCTTTCTTT; CDR3 protein: CASSFGLHTEAFF
V gene: TRBV30; J gene: TRBJ1-3; D gene: NA; clone size: few; CDR3 length: 15; CDR3 DNA: TGTGCCTGGAGTGTAATCCACAACTCTGGAAACACCATATATTTT; CDR3 protein: CAWSVIHNSGNTIYF
V gene: TRBV11-2; J gene: TRBJ1-3; D gene: NA; clone size: NA; CDR3 length: 15; CDR3 DNA: TGTGCCAGCAGCTTTGACCTGACAAAGGGAAACACCATATATTTT; CDR3 protein: CASSFDLTKGNTIYF
V gene: TRBV19; J gene: TRBJ1-1; D gene: TRBD1; clone size: NA; CDR3 length: 14; CDR3 DNA: TGTGCCAGTAGTCCAGGGACAGGGAGCACTGAAGCTTTCTTT; CDR3 protein: CASSPGTGSTEAFF
V gene: TRBV7-9; J gene: TRBJ2-5; D gene: TRBD2; clone size: NA; CDR3 length: 15; CDR3 DNA: TGTGCCAGCAGCTTAATAGCGGGGGTACAAGAGACCCAGTACTTC; CDR3 protein: CASSLIAGVQETQYF
V gene: TRBV12-1; J gene: TRBJ1-1; D gene: NA; clone size: NA; CDR3 length: 15; CDR3 DNA: TGTGCCAGCAGCCCCCAGGGGAGAGCGACCACTGAAGCTTTCTTT; CDR3 protein: CASSPQGRATTEAFF
V gene: TRBV5-1; J gene: TRBJ2-1; D gene: TRBD2; clone size: NA; CDR3 length: 16; CDR3 DNA: TGCGCCAGCAGCTGGGGGGACTACGGGACTGAAAGTGAGCAGTTCTTC; CDR3 protein: CASSWGDYGTESEQFF
V gene: TRBV12-3/TRBV12-4; J gene: TRBJ2-1; D gene: NA; clone size: NA; CDR3 length: 11; CDR3 DNA: TGTGCCAGCAGGACAACCAATGAGCAGTTCTTC; CDR3 protein: CASRTTNEQFF
V gene: TRBV6-9; J gene: TRBJ1-1; D gene: NA; clone size: NA; CDR3 length: 15; CDR3 DNA: TGTGCCAGCAGTTCACAGGGAAGTGGTGGCACTGAAGCTTTCTTT; CDR3 protein: CASSSQGSGGTEAFF
V gene: TRBV11-3; J gene: TRBJ2-1; D gene: TRBD2; clone size: NA; CDR3 length: 13; CDR3 DNA: TGTGCCAGCAGCCGGGGGGGGCTGGGTGAGCAGTTCTTC; CDR3 protein: CASSRGGLGEQFF